This T cell receptor (beta chain) was sequenced in a study of T cell responses to AZD1222 COVID-19 vaccine. Findings and limits, study-wide: The repertoires were collected only after the peak T cell response. A mostly white British donor set with more females was recruited, and clonal diversity was possibly underestimated. Reportedly, nearly half of unique spike TCRs recognized epitopes outside B.1.351/B.1.1.7 mutations.

A remark on this clone: Its target is unknown.

From germline, CDR1 is GTSNPN and CDR2 SVGIG (reference sequence). This CDR3 comprises 14 residues. V shed 3 bases and J shed 4 bases, with 15 bases lying between them. Method: immunoSEQ multiplex PCR; TCRdb's copy keeps in-frame clones and lacks some. This table holds 90,000 to 120,000 clones, 80% to 95% found once. This chain connects TRBV30 to TRBJ1-2; D might be TRBD1 (5 bases). Sample: peripheral blood, taken 28 days after the second AZD1222 dose. This clonotype was sampled from an adult who received the AZD1222 COVID-19 vaccine. This CDR3 is CAWSLDWGLYGYTF. The CDR3 coding sequence is TGTGCCTGGAGCCTTGATTGGGGACTCTATGGCTACACCTTC. Together with reference TRBV30 and TRBJ1-2, the CDR3 gives the full variable domain: SQTIHQWPATLVQPVGSPLSLECTVEGTSNPNLYWYRQAAGRGLQLLFYSVGIGQISSEVPQNLSASRPQDRQFILSSKKLLLSDSGFYLCAWSLDWGLYGYTFGSGTRLTVV.